The next 19 T cell receptor beta chains were all read from a single sample in a study of T cell clonality in common variable immunodeficiency. Notes on the study in general: Fewer deletions and N-nucleotide insertions were reportedly seen in common variable immunodeficiency TCR beta sequences.

Antigens of these TCRs are unknown. Here immunoSEQ multiplex PCR was the method, and the copy in TCRdb shows in-frame clones only, minus some. The sample contains about 42,000 clones, none occurring once; approximately 5.6% lies in the top ten. Input material: peripheral blood mononuclear cells. The origin of the receptors is a human donor with common variable immunodeficiency.

This clone was detected ten times or more. The read ends 3 residues shy of where the CDR3 ends; the end is completed using the germline J gene. The V and J genes are TRBV6-4 and TRBJ1-3; 8 bases agree with TRBD1. The germline gives CDR1 MRHNA, CDR2 SNTAGT. V lost 2 bases, J lost 4 bases, and 10 bases stayed unmatched. The CDR3 totals 17 residues. CDR3: CASSDPRQGNSGNTIYF. The CDR3 bases that were read are TGTGCCAGCAGTGACCCCCGACAGGGGAACTCAGGAAACACC.

Ten or more counts support this clone. Read coverage stops 3 residues before the CDR3 terminus; the germline J gene supplies the remainder. This chain links TRBV7-9 with TRBJ1-4; 7 bases match TRBD1. CDR3 length equals 14 residues. Per the germline V gene, CDR1 is SEHNR and CDR2 is FQNEAQ (reference sequence). Trimming cost V 3 bases and J 6 bases; bases outside gene matches: 4. CDR3 protein: CASSFRQGYEKLFF. CDR3 DNA (partial): TGTGCCAGCAGCTTTAGACAGGGATATGAAAAA.

This clone was counted only a few times. Sequencing ends 3 residues short of the CDR3 end; the germline J gene provides the rest. V gene TRBV7-9 combines with J gene TRBJ2-7; TRBD1 matches at 7 bases. The CDR3 spans 13 residues. Germline CDR1 reads SEHNR; CDR2 reads FQNEAQ (reference sequence). The J segment lost 3 bases and the V segment lost 4 bases, leaving 3 bases of the junction unmatched. CDR3 bases read: TGTGCCAGCAGCTCCCGGGACAGCTACGAG. It codes for CASSSRDSYE. In full, the CDR3 reads CASSSRDSYEQYF. Full variable domain (missing parts from reference TRBV7-9 and TRBJ2-7): DTGVSQNPRHKITKRGQNVTFRCDPISEHNRLYWYRQTLGQGPEFLTYFQNEAQLEKSRLLSDRFSAERPKGSFSTLEIQRTEQGDSAMYLCASSSRDSYEQYFGPGTRLTVT.

This clone occurred a few times. The read gets to within 3 residues of the CDR3 end, and the germline J gene fills in the rest. The chain links TRBV6-2 or TRBV6-3 to TRBJ2-5; a possible D gene is TRBD1 (6 bases). Germline V lookup: CDR1 MNHEY, CDR2 SVGEGT. V lost 6 bases and J lost 5, with 10 bases in between. This CDR3 has 12 amino acids. The CDR3 spells CASRRQAETQYF. The sequenced part of the CDR3 DNA is TGTGCCAGCAGAAGACAGGCCGAGACC.

At least ten counts were recorded for this clone. The sequenced fragment ends 3 residues before the CDR3 boundary, so the rest is inferred from the germline J gene. This chain links TRBV30 with TRBJ2-2, with TRBD2 matching 8 bases. There are 16 residues in the CDR3. After removal of 0 bases from V and 5 bases from J, the junction contained 8 bases not matched to a gene. Germline V CDR1 and CDR2: GTSNPN, SVGIG (reference sequence). The covered CDR3 bases are TGTGCCTGGAGTGTTCCGGCGGGAGGATCGACCGGGGAG. Residues: CAWSVPAGGSTGE. The whole CDR3 sequence reads CAWSVPAGGSTGELFF.

With respect to this clone: The read comes to an end 3 residues before the CDR3 does, leaving the germline J gene to fill in the end. This chain connects TRBV7-9 to TRBJ2-7, with D uncertain. V shed 0 bases and J shed 4 bases, with 7 bases lying between them. The CDR3 runs to 13 residues. Germline CDR1 SEHNR, CDR2 FQNEAQ (reference sequence). The CDR3: CASSLAPEYEQYF. The CDR3 bases that were read are TGTGCCAGCAGCTTAGCGCCAGAGTACGAG.

This clone was observed at least ten times. The CDR3 goes on 3 residues after the read ends, and that part is filled in from the germline J gene. The rearrangement joins TRBV5-6 to TRBJ2-7, with D possibly matching TRBD1 (5 bases). Germline values: CDR1 SGHDT, CDR2 YYEEEE. The CDR3 is 12 amino acids. V gave up 4 bases and J gave up 6 bases, with 11 bases separating them. CDR3 bases read: TGTGCCAGCAGCCCCTCAGGGTCCGAG. Protein sequence: CASSPSGSE. The whole CDR3 protein reads CASSPSGSEQYF.

In its sample, this clone was seen many times. The read falls 3 residues short of the CDR3 end, and the missing part is taken from the germline J gene. V is TRBV5-1 and J is TRBJ1-6, with a weak D call TRBD1 (5 bases). CDR3 length: 15 residues. The V gene lost 1 base and the J gene lost 7 bases, with 12 bases spanning the gap. CDR1 is SGHRS and CDR2 is YFSETQ in the germline V gene. The covered CDR3 bases are TGCGCCAGCAGCTTGTCAGTGACAGAGAATTCACCC. Its translation: CASSLSVTENSP. The complete CDR3 reads CASSLSVTENSPLHF.

This clone was counted between two and nine times. Read data end 3 residues before the CDR3 end; the end is taken from the germline J gene. V gene TRBV20-1 combines with J gene TRBJ1-2; 9 bases are shared with TRBD1. The CDR3 is 16 amino acids. Germline CDR1 and CDR2: DFQATT and SNEGSKA (reference sequence). The CDR3 region is CSARDNWRTGVGGYTF. The sequenced part of the CDR3 DNA is TGCAGTGCTAGAGATAATTGGAGGACAGGGGTAGGGGGC.

This clone was detected ten times or more. The part of the CDR3 DNA that was read is TGTGCCAGTAGTATAGATGGCACACTAGGCAACGAG. It specifies CASSIDGTLGNE. The whole CDR3 region reads CASSIDGTLGNEQYF. This chain joins TRBV19 and TRBJ2-7; possible D gene TRBD2, 5 bases. The read is 3 residues too short to cover the CDR3 end, so that end is filled in from the germline J gene. V was trimmed by 0 bases and J by 5 bases, leaving 14 bases between them. The CDR3 is made up of 15 amino acids. Germline-derived CDR1 and CDR2 are LNHDA and SQIVND (reference sequence).

This clone was recorded many times. The read ends 3 residues shy of where the CDR3 ends; the end is completed using the germline J gene. The V gene is TRBV19, the J gene TRBJ2-5; D is perhaps TRBD1 or TRBD2 (7 bases each). Trimming stripped 4 bases from V and 4 bases from J, with 16 bases between. Germline CDR1 and CDR2: LNHDA and SQIVND (reference sequence). This CDR3 region has 15 residues. CDR3 amino acids: CASSNRQGGRETQYF. The part of the CDR3 DNA that was read is TGTGCCAGTAGTAATAGACAGGGAGGGAGAGAGACC.

On this clone: Coverage ceases 3 residues before the CDR3 finishes, and the germline J gene fills in the end. The chain carries TRBV20-1 and TRBJ2-7; perhaps TRBD1 as D (6 bases). Per the germline V gene, CDR1 is DFQATT and CDR2 is SNEGSKA (reference sequence). Trimming took 5 bases from V and 3 from J, leaving 11 bases between them. The CDR3 loop spans 12 amino acids. The CDR3 spells CSADQGSYEQYF. The CDR3 DNA, read in part, is TGCAGTGCTGACCAGGGGAGCTACGAG.

In its sample, this clone was seen a few times. The CDR3 is cut off 3 residues early in the read; its end comes from the germline J gene. The chain combines TRBV6-1 with TRBJ1-5; D is perhaps TRBD1 (6 bases). V lost 3 bases and J lost 5, with 11 bases in between. CDR3 length equals 14 residues. Per the germline V gene, CDR1 is MNHNS and CDR2 is SASEGT. The part of the CDR3 DNA that was read is TGTGCCAGCAGTGACCGGGACACGGATCAGCCC. Translated, it gives CASSDRDTDQP. From start to end, the CDR3 is CASSDRDTDQPQHF.

This clone has a handful of counts. Read data end 3 residues before the CDR3 end; the end is taken from the germline J gene. The J gene is TRBJ1-1, the V gene TRBV6-2 or TRBV6-3; no definite D call. The germline V gene has CDR1 MNHEY and CDR2 SVGEGT. With 2 bases removed from V and 3 bases from J, the gap between germline ends came to 19 bases. The CDR3 totals 17 residues. The CDR3 DNA, read in part, is TGTGCCAGCAGTTACCAAAAGTCGGGTGTCTGGGACACTGAA. Translating gives CASSYQKSGVWDTE. The CDR3, in full, reads CASSYQKSGVWDTEAFF.

This clone was counted at least ten times. The CDR3 is cut off 3 residues early in the read; its end comes from the germline J gene. The chain joins TRBV19 to TRBJ2-3; unclear D gene. V lost 4 bases to trimming and J lost 2 bases, with 13 bases between them. Looked up from germline, CDR1 is LNHDA and CDR2 is SQIVND (reference sequence). This CDR3 contains 15 residues. The sequenced CDR3 bases are TGTGCCAGTAGTACTCTACGCGGATCCACAGATACG. This gives the protein CASSTLRGSTDT. The entire CDR3 protein reads CASSTLRGSTDTQYF.

In its sample, this clone was seen a few times. From the germline J gene comes the end of the CDR3, since the read stops 3 residues before it. The gene calls are TRBV18 and TRBJ1-2; possible D gene TRBD1, 5 bases. With 2 bases removed from V and 7 bases from J, the gap between germline ends came to 11 bases. From germline, CDR1 is KGHSH and CDR2 LQKENI. The CDR3 extends over 13 amino acids. CDR3 bases read: TGTGCCAGCTCACCAGCGGGGGACGGTGGC. Its translation: CASSPAGDGG. The whole CDR3 is CASSPAGDGGYTF.

This clone came up a few times. The CDR3 DNA, read in part, is TGTGCCAGCAGGCTGGGGGCAAGGACC. It specifies CASRLGART. The complete CDR3 sequence is CASRLGARTQYF. This chain uses TRBV7-9 with TRBJ2-5, with D perhaps TRBD1 (6 bases). The read gets to within 3 residues of the CDR3 end, and the germline J gene fills in the rest. The CDR3 runs 12 residues. V lost 6 bases and J 7 bases, leaving 12 bases between the germline ends. Germline V gives CDR1 SEHNR, CDR2 FQNEAQ (reference sequence).

About this clone: The read terminates 3 residues before the CDR3 end, so the remaining end is supplied by the germline J gene. V gene TRBV30 combines with J gene TRBJ1-4, with a weak D call TRBD1 (6 bases). V gave up 1 base and J gave up 5 bases, with 14 bases separating them. The CDR3 extends over 15 amino acids. Germline CDR1 and CDR2: GTSNPN and SVGIG (reference sequence). The DNA read from the CDR3 is TGTGCCTGGAGTGATGCGGGGGGCACGAATGAAAAA. This sequence encodes CAWSDAGGTNEK. The CDR3, in full, reads CAWSDAGGTNEKLFF.

This clone has a handful of counts. The read ends 3 residues early relative to the CDR3; the germline J gene fills the gap. The chain uses TRBV11-3 and TRBJ2-7, with 9 bases fitting TRBD2. The V and J ends lost 0 bases and 6 bases, in that order; junction bases with no gene match: 0. This CDR3 is built from 13 residues. CDR1 and CDR2 from the germline V gene are SGHNT and YENEEA. The sequenced CDR3 bases are TGTGCCAGCAGCTTAGAGACTAGCGGCGAG. Protein product: CASSLETSGE. The full CDR3 is CASSLETSGEQYF.